These T cell receptor beta chains were read from a single sample in a study of shared clonotypes between healthy human individuals. Assay: immunoSEQ multiplex PCR; the TCRdb copy retains only in-frame clones and omits some. The sample consists of about 530,000 clones, 75% to 80% of them appearing once. Sequences were obtained from PBMCs. These receptors were collected from a woman between 40 and 50 years old in good health. Some clones in this sample may be carry-over from other donors' samples. Each CDR3 is given with its conserved first and last residue. A D gene is named only where the DNA matches it firmly. Expanded clones are given a class, and other clones once, few, many or no size at all.

TRBJ1-3 | TRBV7-9 | - | - | CASSQHTGSSGNTIYF | TGTGCCAGCAGCCAACACACAGGGAGCTCTGGAAACACCATATATTTT
TRBJ2-1 | TRBV28 | TRBD2 | - | CASSFISGGRFYEQFF | TGTGCCAGCAGTTTTATCTCGGGCGGGAGGTTTTATGAGCAGTTCTTC
TRBJ2-6 | TRBV29-1 | - | - | CSVDTGNSGANVLTF | TGCAGCGTTGATACAGGTAACTCTGGGGCCAACGTCCTGACTTTC
TRBJ1-5 | TRBV6-6 | TRBD1 | - | CASSGTGFDQPQHF | TGTGCCAGCAGCGGGACAGGGTTCGATCAGCCCCAGCATTTT
TRBJ2-7 | TRBV29-1 | TRBD1 | - | CSVSKGQNYEQYF | TGCAGCGTTTCCAAGGGACAGAACTACGAGCAGTACTTC
TRBJ1-1 | TRBV27 | - | - | CASRQDGNTEAFF | TGTGCCAGCAGACAAGACGGGAACACTGAAGCTTTCTTT
TRBJ2-7 | TRBV6-1 | - | - | CASSPGGSYEQYF | TGTGCCAGCTCTCCAGGGGGGTCCTACGAGCAGTACTTC
TRBJ2-1 | TRBV29-1 | TRBD2 | - | CSVEDATGTSRSYNEQFF | TGCAGCGTTGAAGACGCCACCGGGACTAGCCGCTCCTACAATGAGCAGTTCTTC
TRBJ2-3 | TRBV10-1 | TRBD2 | - | CASSSGRVDTQYF | TGCGCCAGCAGCAGCGGGAGAGTAGATACGCAGTATTTT
TRBJ1-1 | TRBV5-6 | - | - | CASSLATEAFF | TGTGCCAGCAGCTTAGCCACTGAAGCTTTCTTT
TRBJ2-7 | TRBV30 | - | - | CAWSVQGLSYEQYF | TGTGCCTGGAGTGTACAGGGCCTCTCCTACGAGCAGTACTTC
TRBJ2-1 | TRBV10-3 | TRBD1 | few | CATLQGQVLESQFF | TGTGCCACCTTACAGGGACAGGTACTCGAATCACAGTTCTTC
TRBJ2-5 | TRBV11-2 | TRBD1 | - | CASSLAGQWAPQYF | TGTGCCAGCAGCTTAGCGGGACAGTGGGCTCCGCAGTACTTC
TRBJ2-3 | TRBV9 | - | once | CASSPEGRALDTQYF | TGTGCCAGCAGCCCGGAGGGCAGGGCGTTAGATACGCAGTATTTT
TRBJ1-5 | TRBV2 | - | - | CASKRTGNQPQHF | TGTGCCAGCAAAAGGACGGGGAATCAGCCCCAGCATTTT
TRBJ2-5 | TRBV19 | - | - | CASSRGQGETQYF | TGTGCCAGTAGCAGGGGTCAGGGGGAGACCCAGTACTTC
TRBJ2-2 | TRBV21-1 | - | - | CASSKPPGGNTGELFF | TGTGCCAGCAGCAAACCCCCAGGGGGGAACACCGGGGAGCTGTTTTTT
TRBJ2-3 | TRBV19 | - | - | CASSIAMRDTQYF | TGTGCCAGTAGTATTGCGATGAGAGATACGCAGTATTTT
TRBJ2-3 | TRBV4-2 | TRBD2 | - | CASSQGSSGGTDTQYF | TGTGCCAGCAGCCAAGGGTCTAGCGGAGGCACAGATACGCAGTATTTT
TRBJ2-7 | TRBV18 | TRBD1 | many | CASSPSGTGGGYEQYF | TGTGCCAGCTCACCATCCGGGACAGGGGGCGGCTACGAGCAGTACTTC
TRBJ1-2 | TRBV4-2 | TRBD1 | few | CASSQETGEGSGYTF | TGTGCCAGCAGCCAAGAAACAGGGGAGGGATCTGGCTACACCTTC
TRBJ2-2 | TRBV21-1 | - | - | CASSSTDPNTGELFF | TGTGCCAGCAGCTCGACAGATCCGAACACCGGGGAGCTGTTTTTT
TRBJ2-1 | TRBV7-3 | - | - | CASSSDGAYENEQFF | TGTGCCAGCAGCTCCGATGGGGCATACGAAAATGAGCAGTTCTTC
TRBJ2-7 | TRBV4-3 | TRBD2 | - | CASSQLTSASSYEQYF | TGCGCCAGCAGCCAACTTACTAGCGCGAGCTCCTACGAGCAGTACTTC
TRBJ2-2 | TRBV5-1 | TRBD1 | - | CASSQGGGNTGELFF | TGCGCCAGCAGCCAAGGGGGCGGTAACACCGGGGAGCTGTTTTTT
TRBJ1-2 | TRBV7-9 | TRBD1 | - | CASSPQDRPYYGYTF | TGTGCCAGCAGCCCCCAGGACAGGCCCTACTATGGCTACACCTTC
TRBJ1-4 | TRBV7-2 | - | - | CASRRTRATNEKLFF | TGTGCCAGCCGCCGGACCCGGGCTACTAATGAAAAACTGTTTTTT
TRBJ2-3 | TRBV19 | TRBD2 | - | CASSTSGNTDTQYF | TGTGCCAGTAGTACTAGCGGGAACACAGATACGCAGTATTTT
TRBJ2-6 | TRBV7-9 | - | - | CASSLAGTTPGANVLTF | TGTGCCAGCAGCTTAGCCGGGACAACTCCTGGGGCCAACGTCCTGACTTTC
TRBJ2-7 | TRBV18 | - | - | CASSPLDLNEQYF | TGTGCCAGCTCACCATTGGACCTAAATGAGCAGTACTTC
TRBJ2-5 | TRBV7-9 | - | - | CASSSTGSGGETQYF | TGTGCCAGCAGCTCTACAGGGTCCGGCGGGGAGACCCAGTACTTC
TRBJ2-1 | TRBV30 | - | - | CAWSNTDEQFF | TGTGCCTGGAGTAACACTGATGAGCAGTTCTTC
TRBJ1-2 | TRBV28 | - | once | CASSLGSYYGYTF | TGTGCCAGCAGCCTGGGGAGCTACTATGGCTACACCTTC
TRBJ2-7 | TRBV10-3 | TRBD1 | many | CAIKGARSYEQYF | TGTGCCATCAAGGGGGCCCGCTCCTACGAGCAGTACTTC
TRBJ2-7 | TRBV4-3 | TRBD2 | - | CASSLGLAGDYEQYF | TGCGCCAGCAGCCTCGGACTAGCGGGAGACTACGAGCAGTACTTC